Below, one T cell receptor beta chain is given with its context. What antigen it recognizes has not been identified. No much larger clone exists at a distance of one base, and base qualities are not known. Collaborating institutions collected whole blood in K2EDTA tubes following their own protocols. For TCRbeta analysis, collaborators shipped samples in one of three forms: frozen whole blood, isolated PBMCs, or DNA extracted from either of those sample types. Reading the germline V gene gives CDR1 MNHEY and CDR2 SVGAGI. From the cysteine up to the phenylalanine, the CDR3 has a length of 14 residues. The CDR3 DNA has 42 bases and is translated from base 1. Clipping removes 6 bases from V and 3 bases from J, with 6 as the unmatched junction base count. This entry is derived from a study of blood T cell repertoires in COVID-19 (dated by TCRdb to about 2020). General notes on the study: Collaborator samples came from the United States, Italy and Spain and covered acute and convalescent phases of COVID-19. The material from the prospective study consisted of cDNA or gDNA derived from T cells, B-cell-depleted T cells, or PBMCs. Subjects who had been exposed to COVID-19, were actively infected with it, or had recovered from it provided the deeply sampled blood TCRbeta repertoires that made up the dataset. The repertoires were made available in a free public database intended to serve as a resource for research on the immune response to SARS-CoV-2. Samples were obtained from the ongoing ImmuneRACE study (first 160 participants) and from some 1,300 subjects provided by 6 global collaborators. Sample metadata almost always included a de-identified subject ID, COVID-19 status, age in years and sex. Where HLA class I and class II types were available, the types were taken from metadata supplied by the sample provider, not from assay-based typing. Broader findings and caveats from the paper: Clinical and demographic metadata were provided uncurated, with the amount varying by source and participant.

TCRbeta CDR3 regions were amplified from genomic DNA by means of the immunoSEQ Assay, a bias-controlled multiplex PCR. Per the authors' processing: Within the assay, amplification of reference gene primers was used to estimate how many nucleated cells each sample contained. To quantify the absolute abundance of each unique TCRbeta CDR3 rearrangement, sequence reads were collapsed and filtered. For each sample, productive Simpson clonality was calculated as the square root of Simpson's diversity index over productive rearrangements. This is the immuneACCESS table as TCRdb keeps it, with only in-frame sequences that have V and J called. A part of the clones is gone; compared with another copy, unresolved V genes explain less than half, and the rest is unexplained. V and J calls and clone size are given by that table; D and trimming were obtained from the DNA. This sample lists 150,000 to 200,000 clones; about three quarters were detected once. Around 8.1% of the sample is in the top ten clones.

The receptor's source is a man aged 55 to 70 with acute or convalescent COVID-19. Specimen: peripheral blood. Recombination joined TRBV6-5 with TRBJ1-1, with 8 bases in between that match TRBD1. CDR3 reads: CASSQTGEDTEAFF. The base sequence is TGTGCCAGCAGCCAGACAGGGGAGGACACTGAAGCTTTCTTT.